These T cell receptor beta chains were read from a single sample in a study of blood T cell repertoires in COVID-19. Using immunoSEQ multiplex PCR, the repertoire was profiled, and TCRdb retains in-frame clones only, with some absent. In the table there are fewer than 80,000 clones, roughly 75% of which are singletons. Sequencing was done on a sample of peripheral blood. These TCRs come from a human donor in a cohort sampled during active COVID-19. CDR3s include the opening cysteine and the closing phenylalanine or tryptophan. D genes are given only for firm matches. The size entry is marked missing in some rows and otherwise reads once, few, many or a size class.

size	D	length	V	J	CDR3
-	TRBD1	16	TRBV5-4	TRBJ2-2	CASSVPGQGNTGELFF
-	TRBD2	20	TRBV4-3	TRBJ2-3	CASSQDSLAGGPFHSDTQYF
few	TRBD1	13	TRBV27	TRBJ2-7	CASSWGQSYEQYF
-	TRBD1	15	TRBV6-5	TRBJ1-4	CASSYGTGYNEKLFF
-	-	14	TRBV18	TRBJ2-7	CASSPERGTYEQYF
-	TRBD1	15	TRBV7-8	TRBJ1-5	CASSFGQGRNQPQHF
-	-	15	TRBV18	TRBJ2-2	CASSRSGGDTGELFF
-	-	13	TRBV28	TRBJ2-7	CASRTGPSYEQYF
-	TRBD2	14	TRBV10-3	TRBJ2-7	CAIREGLAAYEQYF
once	TRBD1	15	TRBV3-1/TRBV3-2	TRBJ2-7	CASSLQGTGDYEQYF
-	TRBD1	14	TRBV7-2	TRBJ2-7	CAQPYRGPPYEQYF
-	-	15	TRBV18	TRBJ2-7	CASSRSRTDSYEQYF
medium-sized	TRBD2	14	TRBV19	TRBJ2-7	CASSTSGNSYEQYF
-	-	13	TRBV6-6	TRBJ1-5	CASGGDSNQPQHF
-	-	14	TRBV7-9	TRBJ2-2	CASSPRRSPGELFF
-	TRBD2	15	TRBV28	TRBJ2-7	CASSYRSGGAYEQYF
-	-	16	TRBV5-1	TRBJ1-3	CASSPSGGAYGNTIYF